This entry lists 28 T cell receptor beta chains sequenced from one sample in a study of vaccination and CD4 T cells after COVID-19. These receptors have no known antigen. Researchers used the Oncomine TCR Beta short-read assay to sequence DNA from cultured CD4+ T cells. TCRdb called the PCR reads again in MiXCR, with one record for every CDR3 protein. The sample has 20,000 or so distinct CDR3 sequences, about three fifths seen once. Treatment described: roughly ten-day PBMC culture with coronavirus spike peptide pools or control peptides (ViraFEST assay). Sequencing was done on a sample of CD4+ T cells from blood, cultured in vitro. The source of these receptors is a human donor who had recovered from COVID-19.

This clonotype showed up just a few times. This chain connects TRBV12-3 or TRBV12-4 to TRBJ1-1; D is ambiguous. V was trimmed by 3 bases and J by 6 bases, leaving 8 bases between them. This CDR3 spans 12 amino acids. CDR3 sequence (DNA): TGTGCCAGCAGTTTTGGCCGGTCTGAAGCTTTCTTT. Translating gives CASSFGRSEAFF.

The V call is TRBV6-1, the J call TRBJ2-1; 15 bases align to TRBD2. Germline V lookup: CDR1 MNHNS, CDR2 SASEGT. J was trimmed by 15 bases and V by 2 bases; bases with no gene match: 5. The CDR3 runs 14 residues. DNA for the CDR3: TGTGCCAGCAGTGAACCGGGACTAGCGGGAGGTCTGTTCTTC. Amino acids: CASSEPGLAGGLFF.

This rearrangement joins TRBV6-1 to TRBJ2-4; 8 nucleotides agree with TRBD2. Germline V gene data show CDR1 as MNHNS and CDR2 as SASEGT. This CDR3 contains 16 residues. Trimming took 7 bases from V and 6 from J; bases not matched to a gene: 14. CDR3 sequence reads: CASKPTSGRGLNIQYF. The CDR3 bases are TGTGCCAGCAAGCCAACTAGCGGAAGAGGTTTAAACATTCAGTACTTC.

The genes are TRBV27 and TRBJ2-5; 9 bases line up with TRBD2. This CDR3 is 18 amino acids long. Germline V lookup: CDR1 MNHEY, CDR2 SMNVEV (reference sequence). Trimming cost V 4 bases and J 4 bases; bases outside gene matches: 16. The CDR3 reads CASSSRGFSGRGLETQYF. The CDR3 DNA follows: TGTGCCAGCAGTTCTCGGGGTTTTAGCGGGAGAGGATTAGAGACCCAGTACTTC.

The gene calls are TRBV12-3 or TRBV12-4 and TRBJ2-5; the D gene is possibly TRBD2 (5 bases). The V end lost 2 bases, the J end lost 5 bases, and 9 bases lay between the germline ends. The CDR3 is 13 residues long. CDR3 nucleotides: TGTGCCAGCAGTTTAAACTCGGGGGAGACCCAGTACTTC. Amino acids: CASSLNSGETQYF.

This chain links TRBV7-7 with TRBJ2-5; D uncertain. This CDR3 is built from 15 residues. The germline CDR1 and CDR2 sequences are SSHAT and FNYEAQ (reference sequence). Trimming shortened V by 1 base and J by 2 bases, and 11 bases separated the two germline ends. The CDR3 is CASSLEFGRQETQYF. The CDR3 DNA follows: TGTGCCAGCAGCTTAGAGTTTGGGCGGCAAGAGACCCAGTACTTC.

This clonotype has only a few counts. This rearrangement joins TRBV21-1 to TRBJ1-5; the D segment call TRBD1 is taken from the table without a DNA check. TRBV21-1 is deemed a pseudogene. The CDR3 has 19 residues. This chain's CDR3 is CASSPLGRDRRSSNQPQHF. The CDR3 bases are TGTGCCAGCAGCCCACTAGGTCGGGACAGGCGAAGTAGCAATCAGCCCCAGCATTTT.

The chain is built from TRBV24-1 and TRBJ2-1; no clear D. V was shortened by 6 bases and J by 4 bases, with 15 bases between the two germline ends. The CDR3 spans 15 residues. In germline, CDR1 is KGHDR, CDR2 SFDVKD. The CDR3 reads CATSRSAYSYNEQFF. The CDR3 DNA is TGTGCCACCAGTAGGTCTGCGTACTCTTACAATGAGCAGTTCTTC.

The chain recombines TRBV30 with TRBJ1-5; the D gene is possibly TRBD1 (6 bases). V lost 2 bases to trimming and J lost 0 bases, with 14 bases between them. The germline V gene encodes CDR1 GTSNPN and CDR2 SVGIG (reference sequence). The CDR3 consists of 16 residues. CDR3: CAWSWGGIYSNQPQHF. The CDR3 DNA is TGTGCCTGGAGTTGGGGGGGCATTTATAGCAATCAGCCCCAGCATTTT.

The chain employs TRBV28 and TRBJ2-7; 8 bases map to TRBD2. In germline, CDR1 is MDHEN, CDR2 SYDVKM. V gave up 4 bases and J gave up 0 bases; unmatched junction bases: 17. This CDR3 region has 19 residues. The CDR3 region has the DNA TGTGCCAGCAGTTCCACCTGGCTAGCGGGCACCCCTTACTCCTACGAGCAGTACTTC. Translating gives CASSSTWLAGTPYSYEQYF.

This sequence joins TRBV5-4 and TRBJ2-5; 13 bases map to TRBD2. Trimming cost V 4 bases and J 7 bases; bases outside gene matches: 19. Germline-derived CDR1 and CDR2 are SGHNT and YYREEE (reference sequence). This CDR3 is built from 19 residues. The CDR3, as DNA: TGTGCCAGCAGCATCGGACTAGCGGGAGTGAGACCTCAGGTTGGGACCCAGTACTTC. This gives the protein CASSIGLAGVRPQVGTQYF. Filled out from reference TRBV5-4 and TRBJ2-5, the complete variable domain reads ETGVTQSPTHLIKTRGQQVTLRCSSQSGHNTVSWYQQALGQGPQFIFQYYREEENGRGNFPPRFSGLQFPNYSSELNVNALELDDSALYLCASSIGLAGVRPQVGTQYFGPGTRLLVL.

V usage is TRBV20-1 and J usage is TRBJ2-3, with 7 positions matching TRBD2. Per germline, CDR1 DFQATT and CDR2 SNEGSKA (reference sequence). The CDR3 extends over 15 amino acids. Trimming at V came to 3 bases and at J to 4 bases, leaving 10 bases not matched to a gene. CDR3 DNA: TGCAGTGCTAGCCGCGGTGGGGAGGGAGCAGATACGCAGTATTTT. As protein: CSASRGGEGADTQYF.

The gene calls are TRBV27 and TRBJ2-1, with 14 bases fitting TRBD2. Trimming at V came to 6 bases and at J to 6 bases, leaving 7 bases not matched to a gene. There are 16 residues in the CDR3. Germline CDR1 MNHEY, CDR2 SMNVEV (reference sequence). CDR3 DNA sequence: TGTGCCAGCAGCCGTAGACTAGCGGGAGGGAGCAATGAGCAGTTCTTC. The encoded protein is CASSRRLAGGSNEQFF.

DNA of the CDR3: TGCAGTGCTAGCCCTGTGGGTATAGGACTGCAAGAGACCCAGTACTTC. Residues: CSASPVGIGLQETQYF. The chain links TRBV20-1 to TRBJ2-5, with D possibly TRBD2 on 5 matching bases. The V end lost 3 bases, the J end lost 2 bases, and 19 bases lay between the germline ends. This CDR3 has 16 amino acids. CDR1 and CDR2 from the germline V gene are DFQATT and SNEGSKA (reference sequence).

This clonotype was seen only a few times. The CDR3 coding sequence is TGCAGTGCTCTCTATCTCGGCGGGAATTCACCCCTCCACTTT. This codes for CSALYLGGNSPLHF. The chain is built from TRBV20-1 and TRBJ1-6; D not certain. Trimming removed 5 bases from V and 7 bases from J, with 15 bases in between. Germline CDR1 is DFQATT and CDR2 is SNEGSKA (reference sequence). The CDR3 consists of 14 residues.

This chain joins TRBV30 and TRBJ1-1, with 9 bases aligning to TRBD1. V lost 4 bases, J lost 1 base, and 4 bases stayed unmatched. This CDR3 is built from 14 residues. CDR1 is GTSNPN and CDR2 is SVGIG in the germline V gene (reference sequence). CDR3 sequence: CAWTSGQGNTEAFF. The CDR3 DNA follows: TGTGCCTGGACCTCGGGACAGGGGAACACTGAAGCTTTCTTT.

In its sample, this clonotype was seen a few times. The chain is built from TRBV20-1 and TRBJ2-7; 8 positions match TRBD1. This CDR3 has 14 amino acids. Germline trimming cut 8 bases from V and 6 bases from J; bases unmatched to any gene: 15. In germline, CDR1 is DFQATT, CDR2 SNEGSKA (reference sequence). CDR3 sequence: CSQLGGQGLAEQYF. As DNA, the CDR3 is TGCAGTCAGCTAGGAGGACAGGGCTTAGCCGAGCAGTACTTC.

This clonotype has just one count. The chain carries TRBV2 and TRBJ2-3; D not certain. Trimming left V 5 bases short and J 3 bases short, with 9 bases between. The CDR3 consists of 13 residues. CDR1 and CDR2 from the germline V gene are SNHLY and FYNNEI. The CDR3 DNA reads TGTGCCAGCAGTACCTATACGACAGATACGCAGTATTTT. Translation gives CASSTYTTDTQYF.

The chain uses TRBV2 and TRBJ1-4, with TRBD1 matching over 11 bases. CDR1 is SNHLY and CDR2 is FYNNEI in the germline V gene. Trimming removed 7 bases from V and 8 bases from J; junction bases left unmatched: 6. The CDR3 is 14 residues long. The DNA for the CDR3 is TGTGCCAGCACTCCGGGACAGGGGGGCGAAAAACTGTTTTTT. It specifies CASTPGQGGEKLFF.

The chain recombines TRBV20-1 with TRBJ2-7, with a tentative D call TRBD2 (6 bases). The V gene lost 0 bases and the J gene lost 2 bases, with 14 bases spanning the gap. The CDR3 is 15 residues long. Germline values: CDR1 DFQATT, CDR2 SNEGSKA (reference sequence). CDR3 DNA: TGCAGTGCTAGAGACCCTAGCGACCTTACCTACGAGCAGTACTTC. Encoded protein: CSARDPSDLTYEQYF.

V is TRBV6-5 and J is TRBJ1-4; weak D call: TRBD1 (6 bases). V shed 2 bases and J shed 7 bases, with 8 bases lying between them. Germline loops: CDR1 MNHEY, CDR2 SVGAGI. This CDR3 spans 13 amino acids. CDR3 in DNA: TGTGCCAGCAGTTACGGGGGCGGTGAAAAACTGTTTTTT. Translated, it gives CASSYGGGEKLFF.

J is TRBJ1-5 and V is TRBV28, with D hard to call. Per the germline V gene, CDR1 is MDHEN and CDR2 is SYDVKM. V dropped 5 bases and J dropped 9 bases, with 11 bases sitting between them. CDR3 length: 12 residues. Here the CDR3 reads CASSLTRGPQHF. DNA of the CDR3: TGTGCCAGCAGTCTAACAAGAGGGCCCCAGCATTTT. Looking up the rest from reference TRBV28 and TRBJ1-5 gives the full variable domain: DVKVTQSSRYLVKRTGEKVFLECVQDMDHENMFWYRQDPGLGLRLIYFSYDVKMKEKGDIPEGYSVSREKKERFSLILESASTNQTSMYLCASSLTRGPQHFGDGTRLSIL.

The gene calls are TRBV20-1 and TRBJ2-7; 10 bases line up with TRBD1. CDR1 and CDR2 from the germline V gene are DFQATT and SNEGSKA (reference sequence). Trimming at V came to 6 bases and at J to 4 bases, leaving 9 bases not matched to a gene. The CDR3 spans 14 residues. In DNA form, the CDR3 reads TGCAGTGCAACTACACGACAGGGGGCTTACGAGCAGTACTTC. Residues: CSATTRQGAYEQYF.

This clonotype was counted a few times. The CDR3 sequence: CASSLQREQFF. Written as DNA, the CDR3 is TGTGCCAGCAGCTTACAACGGGAGCAGTTCTTC. This chain links TRBV11-2 with TRBJ2-1; D is unresolved. Germline loops: CDR1 SGHAT, CDR2 FQNNGV. The CDR3 length is 11 residues. Deletions cut 2 bases from V and 10 bases from J, with 6 bases between.

This chain joins TRBV10-3 and TRBJ1-6, with 7 bases lining up with TRBD1. Germline CDR1 and CDR2: ENHRY and SYGVKD. CDR3 length equals 15 residues. The V segment lost 7 bases and the J segment 5 bases; nucleotides outside the gene matches: 8. CDR3 in amino acids: CAINRGPRDNSPLHF. The CDR3 DNA follows: TGTGCCATCAACAGGGGCCCGCGGGATAATTCACCCCTCCACTTT.

V is TRBV10-1 and J is TRBJ2-7; the D gene is possibly TRBD2 (5 bases). The CDR3 is made up of 13 amino acids. Trimming removed 4 bases from V and 6 bases from J, with 13 bases in between. In germline, CDR1 is WNHNN, CDR2 SYGVQD (reference sequence). The CDR3 loop is CASSGPGGSEQYF. The CDR3 DNA reads TGCGCCAGCAGTGGACCCGGCGGGTCCGAGCAGTACTTC.

The chain joins TRBV4-1 to TRBJ1-3; D uncertain. Trimming removed 3 bases at V and 4 bases at J, with 13 bases between. The CDR3 spans 15 residues. CDR1 is MGHRA and CDR2 is YSYEKL in the germline V gene. CDR3 in DNA: TGCGCCAGCAGCCACTTAAGGGTGCGAGGAAACACCATATATTTT. Its protein product is CASSHLRVRGNTIYF.

With regard to this clonotype: Relative to the germline gene, one junction end is altered; a read error may explain this. The CDR3 coding sequence is TGTGCCACTAGCAGAGCGGGAGGCCGTCCAGAGACCCAGTACTTC. This encodes CATSRAGGRPETQYF. The J gene is TRBJ2-5, the V gene TRBV15, with 9 bases matching TRBD2. This CDR3 has 15 amino acids. Germline V gene sequence: CDR1 LNHNV, CDR2 YYDKDF (reference sequence).